Listed below are T cell receptor beta chains from one sample, sequenced in a study of regulatory T cells in long-lasting Graves disease. From the multiplex PCR reads, TCRdb called clonotypes with MiXCR, one entry per CDR3 protein. Among around 460,000 distinct CDR3 sequences listed, about 22% were seen once. This material consisted of peripheral blood mononuclear cells (PBMCs), taken when the disease was refractory, from a patient treated with antithyroid drugs. The receptors shown here come from a female donor with Graves disease. Each CDR3 is given with its conserved first and last residue. A D gene is named only where the DNA matches it firmly. Expanded clones get a size class; other rows say once, few or many, or leave the size out.

V: TRBV12-3/TRBV12-4; size: few; D: .; J: TRBJ2-2; CDR3: CASRGSGKRTGELFF; DNA: TGTGCCAGCAGAGGGAGTGGGAAACGCACCGGGGAGCTGTTTTTT
V: TRBV20-1; size: many; D: TRBD1; J: TRBJ2-7; CDR3: CSASRGTGRYEQYF; DNA: TGCAGTGCTAGTAGAGGGACAGGGAGGTACGAGCAGTACTTC
V: TRBV6-5; size: many; D: TRBD2; J: TRBJ2-2; CDR3: CASSFGTSGNTGELFF; DNA: TGTGCCAGCAGTTTCGGGACTAGCGGGAACACCGGGGAGCTGTTTTTT
V: TRBV5-1; size: few; D: .; J: TRBJ1-1; CDR3: CASSWGQGGTEAFF; DNA: TGCGCCAGCAGCTGGGGGCAGGGCGGCACTGAAGCTTTCTTT
V: TRBV5-5; size: .; D: TRBD1; J: TRBJ2-5; CDR3: CASSLSGGTETQYF; DNA: TGTGCCAGCAGCTTGTCAGGGGGCACAGAGACCCAGTACTTC
V: TRBV19; size: .; D: TRBD2; J: TRBJ2-5; CDR3: CASSIKGGKETQYF; DNA: TGTGCCAGTAGTATAAAGGGAGGGAAAGAGACCCAGTACTTC
V: TRBV28; size: many; D: .; J: TRBJ1-4; CDR3: CASSYPTGTNEKLFF; DNA: TGTGCCAGCAGCTACCCGACAGGCACTAATGAAAAACTGTTTTTT
V: TRBV20-1; size: many; D: TRBD2; J: TRBJ2-7; CDR3: CSARDQRGGPSSYEQYF; DNA: TGCAGTGCTAGAGATCAACGGGGGGGGCCGAGCTCCTACGAGCAGTACTTC
V: TRBV19; size: .; D: .; J: TRBJ2-2; CDR3: CASNRNREAGELFF; DNA: TGTGCCAGTAACCGGAACAGGGAGGCAGGGGAGCTGTTTTTT
V: TRBV6-2/TRBV6-3; size: many; D: TRBD2; J: TRBJ2-5; CDR3: CASSDAGGPRETQYF; DNA: TGTGCCAGCAGTGACGCGGGAGGGCCGAGGGAGACCCAGTACTTC
V: TRBV6-1; size: many; D: TRBD1; J: TRBJ2-2; CDR3: CASSVDRASTGELFF; DNA: TGTGCCAGCAGTGTTGACAGGGCGAGCACCGGGGAGCTGTTTTTT
V: TRBV28; size: many; D: TRBD1; J: TRBJ2-5; CDR3: CASSFGGQGETQYF; DNA: TGTGCCAGCAGTTTTGGAGGACAGGGGGAGACCCAGTACTTC
V: TRBV15; size: .; D: .; J: TRBJ2-7; CDR3: CATSRDPVGTVTYEQYF; DNA: TGTGCCACCAGCAGAGATCCGGTCGGAACGGTTACCTACGAGCAGTACTTC
V: TRBV12-3/TRBV12-4; size: many; D: .; J: TRBJ1-4; CDR3: CASSLAVSNEKLFF; DNA: TGTGCCAGCAGTTTAGCGGTCTCTAATGAAAAACTGTTTTTT
V: TRBV20-1; size: few; D: .; J: TRBJ1-2; CDR3: CRPLGEGGLNYGYTF; DNA: TGCAGACCCCTCGGAGAGGGGGGCTTAAACTATGGCTACACCTTC
V: TRBV2; size: many; D: .; J: TRBJ2-5; CDR3: CASSGARRSQYF; DNA: TGTGCCAGCAGTGGCGCGCGGCGGTCCCAGTACTTC
V: TRBV30; size: many; D: .; J: TRBJ1-5; CDR3: CAWTSYFNQPQHF; DNA: TGTGCCTGGACTTCGTATTTCAATCAGCCCCAGCATTTT
V: TRBV3-1; size: many; D: .; J: TRBJ2-5; CDR3: CASSQGGETQYF; DNA: TGTGCCAGCAGCCAGGGGGGAGAGACCCAGTACTTC
V: TRBV28; size: many; D: TRBD1; J: TRBJ1-6; CDR3: CASSWRGHNSPLHF; DNA: TGTGCCAGCAGTTGGAGGGGGCATAATTCACCCCTCCACTTT
V: TRBV11-2; size: .; D: TRBD2; J: TRBJ2-3; CDR3: CDLAGATQYF; DNA: TGTGACCTAGCGGGAGCAACGCAGTATTTT
V: TRBV20-1; size: .; D: .; J: TRBJ2-2; CDR3: CSAVADRINTGELFF; DNA: TGCAGTGCTGTCGCGGACAGAATTAACACCGGGGAGCTGTTTTTT
V: TRBV19; size: few; D: TRBD1; J: TRBJ1-2; CDR3: CASRRIGTGEDDYTF; DNA: TGTGCCAGTAGACGGATAGGGACAGGGGAGGATGACTACACCTTC
V: TRBV7-2; size: many; D: .; J: TRBJ1-5; CDR3: CASSQDRSQPQHF; DNA: TGTGCCAGCAGTCAAGACAGGAGTCAGCCCCAGCATTTT
V: TRBV20-1; size: .; D: .; J: TRBJ2-2; CDR3: CSAPVNTGELFF; DNA: TGCAGTGCTCCGGTGAACACCGGGGAGCTGTTTTTT
V: TRBV20-1; size: many; D: .; J: TRBJ1-2; CDR3: CSARVLWATNYGYTF; DNA: TGCAGTGCTAGAGTCCTCTGGGCCACTAACTATGGCTACACCTTC
V: TRBV5-1; size: few; D: .; J: TRBJ2-7; CDR3: CASSLEFDRTYEQYF; DNA: TGCGCCAGCAGCTTGGAGTTCGACAGAACCTACGAGCAGTACTTC
V: TRBV28; size: many; D: .; J: TRBJ2-2; CDR3: CASSSRTVTGELFF; DNA: TGTGCCAGCAGTTCAAGGACGGTCACCGGGGAGCTGTTTTTT
V: TRBV2; size: many; D: TRBD1; J: TRBJ1-2; CDR3: CASRGTGVYGYTF; DNA: TGTGCCAGCAGGGGGACAGGCGTCTATGGCTACACCTTC
V: TRBV28; size: many; D: TRBD1; J: TRBJ1-4; CDR3: CASSQGTGPNEKLFF; DNA: TGTGCCAGCAGTCAGGGGACAGGTCCGAATGAAAAACTGTTTTTT
V: TRBV30; size: .; D: TRBD2; J: TRBJ2-5; CDR3: CAWRGGLETQYF; DNA: TGTGCCTGGAGGGGGGGGTTAGAGACCCAGTACTTC